This entry features one TCR beta chain sequence. The sample belongs to a study of preoperative IRX-2 immunotherapy in early breast cancer. As to treatment: preoperative locoregional IRX-2 cytokine immunotherapy. The protocol was immunoSEQ multiplex PCR, while the TCRdb copy is restricted to in-frame clones and leaves out a portion. The sample has some 2,000 clones, roughly 67% seen once. CDR3 length: 16 amino acids. The germline V gene encodes CDR1 SGHNT and CDR2 YENEEA. Trimming at V came to 3 bases and at J to 4 bases, leaving 7 bases not matched to a gene. The clonotype originates from a human donor with breast cancer. V usage is TRBV11-3 and J usage is TRBJ2-4; TRBD1 matches 9 bases. The input for sequencing was tumor tissue, taken before IRX-2 immunotherapy. The CDR3 DNA reads TGTGCCAGCAGCTTGCTCGGACAGGGGAAAAAAAACATTCAGTACTTC. Residues: CASSLLGQGKKNIQYF. The variable domain in full, completed from reference TRBV11-3 and TRBJ2-4, reads EAGVVQSPRYKIIEKKQPVAFWCNPISGHNTLYWYLQNLGQGPELLIRYENEEAVDDSQLPKDRFSAERLKGVDSTLKIQPAELGDSAVYLCASSLLGQGKKNIQYFGAGTRLSVL.